This T cell receptor beta chain was recorded in a study of long-term antiretroviral therapy in people with HIV. Running of the v3.0 immunoSEQ assay took place at survey level. Some clones are missing from TCRdb's copy, which holds only in-frame ones; the method was immunoSEQ multiplex PCR. The data hold 40,000 to 60,000 clones, with 84% observed a single time. Trimming removed 1 base at V and 5 bases at J, with 5 bases between. The CDR3 is made up of 12 amino acids. CDR1 and CDR2 (germline): MGHDK, SYGVNS. Sequenced here: unsorted PBMCs, sampled 0.8 years after starting antiretroviral therapy. This receptor was obtained from a woman younger than 30 with HIV. V gene TRBV25-1 combines with J gene TRBJ1-2; unclear D gene. The chain's CDR3 is CASSEFGYGYTF. CDR3 nucleotides: TGTGCCAGCAGTGAATTCGGGTATGGCTACACCTTC.